This T cell receptor beta chain was sequenced in a study of T-cell memory formation after mild COVID-19. Study background: TCR clusters showed largely donor specificity.

Germline CDR1 and CDR2: LGHDT and YNNKEL (reference sequence). The CDR3 consists of 12 residues. Trimming took off 4 bases at V and 5 bases at J, with 9 bases between the two ends. TCRdb processed the 5' RACE reads anew with MiXCR; each CDR3 protein has one entry. This sample yields 400,000 to 500,000 distinct CDR3 sequences, of which approximately 24% are seen a single time; 8.8% belongs to the top ten. The sequence was obtained from an adult woman who had mild COVID-19 (a few samples of this study predate the infection). Cell type and time point are not known. The chain is built from TRBV3-1 and TRBJ2-7; D remains unclear. The sequenced sample consisted of PBMCs or a T cell subset sorted from them (not recorded which). DNA for the CDR3: TGTGCCAGCAGCCTACTTGGCGACGAGCAGTACTTC. It encodes CASSLLGDEQYF.